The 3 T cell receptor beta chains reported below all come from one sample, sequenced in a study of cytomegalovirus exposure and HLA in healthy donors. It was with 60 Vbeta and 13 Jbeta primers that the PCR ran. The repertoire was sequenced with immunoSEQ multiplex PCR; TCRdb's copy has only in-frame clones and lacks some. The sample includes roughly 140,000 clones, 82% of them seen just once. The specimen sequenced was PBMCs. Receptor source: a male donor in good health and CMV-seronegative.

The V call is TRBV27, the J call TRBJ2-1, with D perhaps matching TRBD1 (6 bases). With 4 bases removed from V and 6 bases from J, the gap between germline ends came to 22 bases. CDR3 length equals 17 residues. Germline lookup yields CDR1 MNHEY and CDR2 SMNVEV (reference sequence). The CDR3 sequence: CASSSSMGTISVNEQFF. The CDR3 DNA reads TGTGCCAGCAGTTCGAGTATGGGGACAATTTCTGTCAATGAGCAGTTCTTC.

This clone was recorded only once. CDR3 protein: CAWSVMSGYEQYV. Written as DNA, the CDR3 is TGTGCCTGGAGTGTTATGAGCGGGTACGAGCAGTACGTC. The V gene is TRBV30, the J gene TRBJ2-7; the D gene is possibly TRBD2 (6 bases). The CDR3 length is 13 residues. Trimming stripped 0 bases from V and 4 bases from J, with 10 bases between. Looked up from germline, CDR1 is GTSNPN and CDR2 is SVGIG (reference sequence).

DNA for the CDR3: TGTGCCAGCAGTTCCATTGCAGGGGGGCCTTACAATGAGCAGTTCTTC. It codes for CASSSIAGGPYNEQFF. This chain connects TRBV6-5 to TRBJ2-1, with D perhaps matching TRBD1 (7 bases). Trimming shortened V by 4 bases and J by 4 bases, and 17 bases separated the two germline ends. Germline CDR1 and CDR2: MNHEY and SVGAGI. The length of the CDR3 is 16 residues.